This T cell receptor beta chain emerged from a study of CD4 T cells in relation to SARS-CoV-2 and coronaviruses. Study-wide context: Convalescent patients had median age 38.5 years, range roughly 21 to 75.

A note on this clone: Its specificity is unknown. One junction end disagrees with the germline gene, perhaps due to a read error.

General study findings and limits: Roughly three fifths of donors had memory CD4+ clonotypes crossrecognizing SARS-CoV-2 and common cold coronavirus spike.

The assay was immunoSEQ multiplex PCR, and TCRdb's table has in-frame clones only and misses some. The sample carries about 37,000 clones, 70% to 90% recorded once. The CDR3 contains 11 residues. Germline CDR1 reads SGHTA; CDR2 reads FQGNSA. Naive and memory CD4+ T cells were separated from cryopreserved PBMCs. The TCR was taken from an adult with COVID-19. The specimen was memory CD4+ T cells from PBMCs. This chain joins TRBV7-2 and TRBJ2-5; D gene ambiguous. DNA of the CDR3: TGTGCCAGCAGCTTATTCATGGAGCCCCACTTC. Its translation is CASSLFMEPHF.